The T cell receptor (beta chain) described here comes from a study of early T cells in non-severe SARS-CoV-2 infection. Whole-study findings and limits: VDJdb matching favored anti-spike CD8 responses, missing private and CD4 specificities.

Individual cDNA molecules were tagged with unique molecular identifiers, the study reported. MiXCR was run by TCRdb on the 5' RACE reads, yielding one entry per CDR3 protein. The sample consists of 40,000 to 55,000 distinct CDR3 sequences, about 13% of them appearing once. Looked up from germline, CDR1 is DFQATT and CDR2 is SNEGSKA (reference sequence). The CDR3 has 13 residues. V lost 0 bases to trimming and J lost 8 bases, with 10 bases between them. For this clonotype: Its specificity is not known.

The source of this sequence is an adult who was a healthcare worker with PCR-confirmed SARS-CoV-2 infection or an uninfected control (not recorded which). The sample taken for sequencing was whole blood. The chain recombines TRBV20-1 with TRBJ1-4; perhaps TRBD1 as D (5 bases). In DNA form, the CDR3 reads TGCAGTGCTAGAGATGGGAGGGACGAAAAACTGTTTTTT. This sequence encodes CSARDGRDEKLFF.